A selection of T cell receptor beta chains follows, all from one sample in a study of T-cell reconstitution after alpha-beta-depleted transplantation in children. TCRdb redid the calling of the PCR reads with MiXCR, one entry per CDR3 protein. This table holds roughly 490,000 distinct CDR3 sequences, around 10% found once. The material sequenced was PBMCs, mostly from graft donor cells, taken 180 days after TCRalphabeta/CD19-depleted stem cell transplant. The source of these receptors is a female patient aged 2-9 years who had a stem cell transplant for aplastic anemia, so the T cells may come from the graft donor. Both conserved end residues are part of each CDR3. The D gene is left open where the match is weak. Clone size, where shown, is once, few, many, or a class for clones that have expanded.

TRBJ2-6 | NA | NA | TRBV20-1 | TGCAGTGCTAGCCGACTGATCTCTGGGGCCAACGTCCTGACTTTC | CSASRLISGANVLTF
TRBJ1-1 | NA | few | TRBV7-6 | TGTGCCAGCCGTACGGGGGAGTCTGAAGCTTTCTTT | CASRTGESEAFF
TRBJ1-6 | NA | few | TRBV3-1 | TGTGCCAGCAGCCGACCAAGGGCACCCCTCCACTTT | CASSRPRAPLHF
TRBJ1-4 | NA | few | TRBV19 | TGTGCCAGTAGCCCAACCGGGGTAACTAATGAAAAACTGTTTTTT | CASSPTGVTNEKLFF
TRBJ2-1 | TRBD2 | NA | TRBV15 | TGTGCCACCAGCAGAGAGGTGGGACTAGCGGGATTGAGCTCCTACAATGAGCAGTTCTTC | CATSREVGLAGLSSYNEQFF
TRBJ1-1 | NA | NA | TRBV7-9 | TGTGCCAGCAGCCCGACGACGGGGGACACTGAAGCTTTCTTT | CASSPTTGDTEAFF
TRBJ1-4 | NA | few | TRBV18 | TGTGCCAGCTCACCGCAGGGGTTGGATAATGAAAAACTGTTTTTT | CASSPQGLDNEKLFF
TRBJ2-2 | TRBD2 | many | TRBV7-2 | TGTGCCAGCAGCGCTAGACCGGGACTAGCGGGGATCGGGGAGCTGTTTTTT | CASSARPGLAGIGELFF
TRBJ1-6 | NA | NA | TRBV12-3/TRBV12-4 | TGTGCCAGCAGGTCAGGGAGGGAATCACCCCTCCACTTT | CASRSGRESPLHF
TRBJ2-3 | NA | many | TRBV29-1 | TGCAGCGTTGAAGATCTGGCGGGCACAGATACGCAGTATTTT | CSVEDLAGTDTQYF
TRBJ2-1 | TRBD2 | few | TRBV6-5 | TGTGCCAGCATCCCCCCAGCGGGAGAGGGTTTGTACAATGAGCAGTTCTTC | CASIPPAGEGLYNEQFF
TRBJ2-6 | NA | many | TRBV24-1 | TGTGCCACCAGTGAACCAAGGTCTGGGGCCAACGTCCTGACTTTC | CATSEPRSGANVLTF
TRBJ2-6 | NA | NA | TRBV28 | TGTGCCAGCAGCCAAACAGTCTCTGGGGCCAACGTCCTGACTTTC | CASSQTVSGANVLTF
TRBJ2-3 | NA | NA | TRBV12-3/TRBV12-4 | TGTGCCAGCAGAACGAAAGGGGATACGCAGTATTTT | CASRTKGDTQYF
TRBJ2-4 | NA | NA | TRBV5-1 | TGCGCCAGCAGCTTCAACAGGGAAAACATTCAGTACTTC | CASSFNRENIQYF
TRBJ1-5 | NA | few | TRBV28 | TGTGCCAGCAGTCCCGGGACATTTGATATCCCCCAGCATTTT | CASSPGTFDIPQHF
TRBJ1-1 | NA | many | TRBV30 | TGTGCCTGGAGTGTACTTTATGAAGCTTTCTTT | CAWSVLYEAFF
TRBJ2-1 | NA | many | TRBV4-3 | TGCGCCAGCAGCCGCGTCGAGGGGTCTGAGGAGCAGTTCTTC | CASSRVEGSEEQFF
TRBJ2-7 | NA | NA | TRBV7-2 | TGTGCCAGCAGCTTAGTACGGAGCGAGCAGTACTTC | CASSLVRSEQYF
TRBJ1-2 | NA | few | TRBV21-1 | TGTGCCAGCAGCAAAAGGGAGACCTCCCACACAGCCCTGATTAACTATGGCTACACCTTC | CASSKRETSHTALINYGYTF
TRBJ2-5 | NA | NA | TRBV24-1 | TGTGCCACCAGGGGGGGAGGCCAAGAGACCCAGTACTTC | CATRGGGQETQYF
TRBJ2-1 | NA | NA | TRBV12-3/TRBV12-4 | TGTGCCAGCTGCGTCGCGTACAGGGTCAATGAGCAGTTCTTC | CASCVAYRVNEQFF
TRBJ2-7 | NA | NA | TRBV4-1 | TGCGCCAGCAGCCAAGGATGGGCGACCCACGAGCAGTACTTC | CASSQGWATHEQYF
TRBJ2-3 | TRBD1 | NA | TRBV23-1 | TGCGCCAGCAGGGAACAACTCCCCTGGACAGGGGGCTTCGAGCGCCTGTTTGGAGATACGCAGTATTTT | CASREQLPWTGGFERLFGDTQYF
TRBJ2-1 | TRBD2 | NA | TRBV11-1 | TGTGCCAGCAGCTTAAAAGGGAGCGGGAGGGCCTCCTACAATGAGCAGTTCTTC | CASSLKGSGRASYNEQFF
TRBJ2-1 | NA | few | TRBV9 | TGTGCCAGCAGCCCATCGGGGTACTCGTCCTACAATGAGCAGTTCTTC | CASSPSGYSSYNEQFF
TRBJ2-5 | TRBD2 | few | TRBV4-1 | TGCGCCAGCAGCCAAGGTCTAGCGGGAGGTTGGCAAGAGACCCAGTACTTC | CASSQGLAGGWQETQYF
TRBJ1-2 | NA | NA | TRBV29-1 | TGCAGCGTTCGGACCCTTAACTATGGCTACACCTTC | CSVRTLNYGYTF
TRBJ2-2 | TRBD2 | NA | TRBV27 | TGTGCCAGCAGTTTATCGACTAGCGGGAGGACCGGGGAGCTGTTTTTT | CASSLSTSGRTGELFF
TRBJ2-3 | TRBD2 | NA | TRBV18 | TGTGCCAGCTCACCATCACTAGCGGGAGCCACAGATACGCAGTATTTT | CASSPSLAGATDTQYF